A selection of T cell receptor beta chains follows, all from one sample in a study of blood T cells in healthy people across ages. In TCRdb, the 5' RACE reads were re-called with MiXCR into one record per CDR3 protein. The sample records about 780,000 distinct CDR3 sequences, around 45% being singletons. The sequencing input was blood. Receptors were obtained from a man older than 75 in good health. CDR3s include the opening cysteine and the closing phenylalanine or tryptophan. D genes are given only for firm matches. Not every row has a clone size; where given, it reads once, few, many or a size class.

abundance: .
d_gene: TRBD1
v_gene: TRBV19
j_gene: TRBJ2-3
CDR3aa: CASSPPTGSPDTQYF
CDR3nt: TGTGCCAGTAGCCCTCCGACAGGGTCCCCAGATACGCAGTATTTT

abundance: few
d_gene: .
v_gene: TRBV20-1
j_gene: TRBJ1-2
CDR3aa: CSARKGLENYGYTF
CDR3nt: TGCAGTGCTAGGAAGGGCCTGGAAAACTATGGCTACACCTTC

abundance: .
d_gene: TRBD1
v_gene: TRBV14
j_gene: TRBJ1-1
CDR3aa: CASSEQGRTEAFF
CDR3nt: TGTGCCAGCAGCGAACAGGGGCGGACTGAAGCTTTCTTT

abundance: .
d_gene: .
v_gene: TRBV6-2/TRBV6-3
j_gene: TRBJ2-5
CDR3aa: CASTLDGNNEQYF
CDR3nt: TGTGCCAGCACCCTGGACGGAAACAATGAGCAGTACTTC

abundance: few
d_gene: TRBD1
v_gene: TRBV10-3
j_gene: TRBJ1-5
CDR3aa: CAISKDRGNQPQHF
CDR3nt: TGTGCCATCAGTAAGGACAGGGGTAATCAGCCCCAGCATTTT

abundance: .
d_gene: TRBD1
v_gene: TRBV7-8
j_gene: TRBJ2-1
CDR3aa: CASSSRQGREQFF
CDR3nt: TGTGCCAGCAGCTCAAGACAGGGTAGAGAGCAGTTCTTC

abundance: .
d_gene: .
v_gene: TRBV20-1
j_gene: TRBJ1-5
CDR3aa: CSARGGSSNQPQHF
CDR3nt: TGCAGTGCTAGAGGGGGGTCTAGCAATCAGCCCCAGCATTTT

abundance: many
d_gene: TRBD2
v_gene: TRBV28
j_gene: TRBJ2-7
CDR3aa: CASRTPPRSGLATTKAQYF
CDR3nt: TGTGCCAGCAGGACGCCCCCCCGTTCGGGACTAGCAACTACGAAGGCGCAGTACTTC

abundance: .
d_gene: TRBD2
v_gene: TRBV12-3/TRBV12-4
j_gene: TRBJ2-3
CDR3aa: CASRFRAGGTDTQYF
CDR3nt: TGTGCCAGCAGGTTCCGAGCGGGGGGAACAGATACGCAGTATTTT

abundance: .
d_gene: .
v_gene: TRBV11-2
j_gene: TRBJ2-5
CDR3aa: CASSYLTEQYF
CDR3nt: TGTGCCAGCAGTTACCTTACTGAGCAGTACTTC

abundance: many
d_gene: TRBD1
v_gene: TRBV2
j_gene: TRBJ2-7
CDR3aa: CASSLQPGQISYEQYF
CDR3nt: TGTGCCAGCAGTCTACAACCGGGACAGATAAGCTACGAGCAGTACTTC

abundance: .
d_gene: .
v_gene: TRBV9
j_gene: TRBJ2-7
CDR3aa: CASSVAGGTYSYEQYF
CDR3nt: TGTGCCAGCAGCGTAGCTGGGGGGACCTATTCCTACGAGCAGTACTTC

abundance: .
d_gene: TRBD2
v_gene: TRBV29-1
j_gene: TRBJ2-5
CDR3aa: CSVDRAGGQETQYF
CDR3nt: TGCAGCGTTGACCGAGCGGGGGGGCAAGAGACCCAGTACTTC

abundance: .
d_gene: .
v_gene: TRBV2
j_gene: TRBJ1-2
CDR3aa: CASLEASKAQAYGYTF
CDR3nt: TGTGCCAGCCTCGAAGCAAGCAAAGCCCAGGCCTATGGCTACACCTTC

abundance: few
d_gene: .
v_gene: TRBV14
j_gene: TRBJ2-7
CDR3aa: CASTTSQSGGDEQYF
CDR3nt: TGTGCCAGCACCACATCCCAATCCGGCGGGGACGAGCAGTACTTC

abundance: .
d_gene: TRBD1
v_gene: TRBV10-3
j_gene: TRBJ1-5
CDR3aa: CAISDRQGDQPQHF
CDR3nt: TGTGCCATCAGTGACAGACAGGGCGATCAGCCCCAGCATTTT

abundance: .
d_gene: TRBD2
v_gene: TRBV19
j_gene: TRBJ2-1
CDR3aa: CASSAGLAGTEQFF
CDR3nt: TGTGCCAGTAGTGCGGGACTAGCGGGAACAGAGCAGTTCTTC

abundance: .
d_gene: TRBD1
v_gene: TRBV15
j_gene: TRBJ1-6
CDR3aa: CATSRSRKDRNNSPPHF
CDR3nt: TGTGCCACCAGCAGATCCCGGAAGGACAGGAATAATTCACCCCCCCACTTT

abundance: .
d_gene: TRBD2
v_gene: TRBV12-3/TRBV12-4
j_gene: TRBJ2-3
CDR3aa: CASSFGLAGGGGTQYF
CDR3nt: TGTGCCAGCAGTTTCGGACTAGCGGGAGGAGGTGGTACGCAGTATTTT

abundance: few
d_gene: .
v_gene: TRBV7-2
j_gene: TRBJ2-7
CDR3aa: CASSPRADYSYEQYF
CDR3nt: TGTGCCAGCAGCCCCAGGGCGGATTATTCCTACGAGCAGTACTTC

abundance: once
d_gene: .
v_gene: TRBV12-3/TRBV12-4
j_gene: TRBJ2-4
CDR3aa: CASTILAKNIQYF
CDR3nt: TGTGCCAGCACGATCCTAGCCAAAAACATTCAGTACTTC

abundance: few
d_gene: TRBD1
v_gene: TRBV28
j_gene: TRBJ2-2
CDR3aa: CASSSRDRVYTGELFF
CDR3nt: TGTGCCAGCAGTTCTCGGGACAGGGTTTACACCGGGGAGCTGTTTTTT

abundance: .
d_gene: .
v_gene: TRBV10-3
j_gene: TRBJ2-5
CDR3aa: CASMGDQETQYF
CDR3nt: TGTGCCTCCATGGGGGACCAAGAGACCCAGTACTTC

abundance: few
d_gene: .
v_gene: TRBV9
j_gene: TRBJ2-5
CDR3aa: CASSIDTGVGTQYF
CDR3nt: TGTGCCAGCAGCATCGACACTGGGGTTGGGACCCAGTACTTC

abundance: once
d_gene: TRBD1
v_gene: TRBV10-3
j_gene: TRBJ1-2
CDR3aa: CAISPGTGGYTF
CDR3nt: TGTGCCATCAGTCCCGGGACAGGCGGCTACACCTTC

abundance: .
d_gene: .
v_gene: TRBV7-9
j_gene: TRBJ1-2
CDR3aa: CASTKPETVANYGYTF
CDR3nt: TGTGCCAGCACCAAGCCAGAGACAGTAGCTAACTATGGCTACACCTTC

abundance: .
d_gene: .
v_gene: TRBV28
j_gene: TRBJ1-4
CDR3aa: CASGGGYGKLFF
CDR3nt: TGTGCCAGCGGGGGCGGTTACGGAAAACTGTTTTTT

abundance: .
d_gene: .
v_gene: TRBV20-1
j_gene: TRBJ2-7
CDR3aa: CSALGVGISYEQYF
CDR3nt: TGCAGTGCCCTTGGTGTGGGGATCTCCTACGAGCAGTACTTC

abundance: .
d_gene: TRBD1
v_gene: TRBV5-1
j_gene: TRBJ2-1
CDR3aa: CASSTQNRGVGDSYNEQFF
CDR3nt: TGCGCCAGCAGCACCCAGAACAGGGGAGTGGGTGACTCCTACAATGAGCAGTTCTTC

abundance: few
d_gene: TRBD2
v_gene: TRBV2
j_gene: TRBJ2-3
CDR3aa: CASRELAGAADTQYF
CDR3nt: TGTGCCAGCAGGGAACTGGCGGGAGCGGCAGATACGCAGTATTTT

abundance: .
d_gene: TRBD2
v_gene: TRBV28
j_gene: TRBJ2-3
CDR3aa: CVSSQGLRDTQYF
CDR3nt: TGTGTCAGCAGTCAGGGACTACGCGATACGCAGTATTTT

abundance: .
d_gene: .
v_gene: TRBV5-5
j_gene: TRBJ2-3
CDR3aa: CASSLEIATDTQYF
CDR3nt: TGTGCCAGCAGCTTGGAAATCGCTACAGATACGCAGTATTTT

abundance: few
d_gene: .
v_gene: TRBV20-1
j_gene: TRBJ2-5
CDR3aa: CSASDGGLKETQYF
CDR3nt: TGCAGTGCTAGTGATGGGGGCCTTAAAGAGACCCAGTACTTC

abundance: once
d_gene: TRBD2
v_gene: TRBV7-9
j_gene: TRBJ2-7
CDR3aa: CASSPLRTSGRIGEQYF
CDR3nt: TGTGCCAGCAGCCCCCTCAGGACTAGCGGGAGGATCGGCGAGCAGTACTTC

abundance: .
d_gene: .
v_gene: TRBV6-5
j_gene: TRBJ2-5
CDR3aa: CASSDSLSETQYF
CDR3nt: TGTGCCAGCAGTGATAGTCTCTCGGAGACCCAGTACTTC

abundance: .
d_gene: TRBD2
v_gene: TRBV12-3/TRBV12-4
j_gene: TRBJ2-5
CDR3aa: CASSFHSGGQETQYF
CDR3nt: TGTGCCAGCAGTTTCCACAGCGGGGGACAAGAGACCCAGTACTTC

abundance: few
d_gene: TRBD1
v_gene: TRBV6-6
j_gene: TRBJ2-1
CDR3aa: CASSDYDREKQFF
CDR3nt: TGTGCCAGCAGTGACTACGACAGGGAAAAGCAGTTCTTC

abundance: .
d_gene: TRBD2
v_gene: TRBV7-3
j_gene: TRBJ2-5
CDR3aa: CASSPSGIGETQYF
CDR3nt: TGTGCCAGCAGCCCGAGCGGGATAGGAGAGACCCAGTACTTC

abundance: many
d_gene: .
v_gene: TRBV24-1
j_gene: TRBJ1-1
CDR3aa: CATSSGAAGEAFF
CDR3nt: TGTGCCACCAGTTCCGGGGCGGCGGGTGAAGCTTTCTTT

abundance: .
d_gene: .
v_gene: TRBV28
j_gene: TRBJ1-1
CDR3aa: CASAEPPTEAFF
CDR3nt: TGTGCCAGCGCCGAACCCCCCACTGAAGCTTTCTTT

abundance: .
d_gene: TRBD1
v_gene: TRBV27
j_gene: TRBJ1-4
CDR3aa: CASSSRDRGRVEKLFF
CDR3nt: TGTGCCAGCAGTTCGCGGGACAGGGGGCGGGTTGAAAAACTGTTTTTT

abundance: few
d_gene: .
v_gene: TRBV21-1
j_gene: TRBJ2-3
CDR3aa: CASSKRTGSSDTQYF
CDR3nt: TGTGCCAGCAGCAAAAGGACAGGGAGTTCAGATACGCAGTATTTT

abundance: .
d_gene: TRBD2
v_gene: TRBV7-3
j_gene: TRBJ2-1
CDR3aa: CASSQRTRSSYNEQFF
CDR3nt: TGTGCCAGCAGCCAACGGACTAGAAGCTCCTACAATGAGCAGTTCTTC

abundance: .
d_gene: .
v_gene: TRBV20-1
j_gene: TRBJ2-7
CDR3aa: CSAVTGTTSYEQYF
CDR3nt: TGCAGTGCCGTAACCGGGACCACCTCCTACGAGCAGTACTTC

abundance: once
d_gene: TRBD2
v_gene: TRBV5-1
j_gene: TRBJ2-3
CDR3aa: CASGTSGLTDTQYF
CDR3nt: TGCGCCAGCGGCACTAGCGGTCTCACAGATACGCAGTATTTT

abundance: many
d_gene: TRBD2
v_gene: TRBV2
j_gene: TRBJ2-1
CDR3aa: CASSQTSGRAREQFF
CDR3nt: TGTGCCAGCAGTCAGACTAGCGGGAGGGCCAGGGAGCAGTTCTTC

abundance: .
d_gene: TRBD1
v_gene: TRBV10-3
j_gene: TRBJ2-5
CDR3aa: CAISESGTGYNEQYF
CDR3nt: TGTGCCATCAGTGAGTCCGGGACAGGTTACAATGAGCAGTACTTC

abundance: .
d_gene: .
v_gene: TRBV20-1
j_gene: TRBJ1-1
CDR3aa: CSASGRRELYTEAFF
CDR3nt: TGCAGTGCTAGTGGCCGAAGGGAATTGTACACTGAAGCTTTCTTT

abundance: .
d_gene: .
v_gene: TRBV2
j_gene: TRBJ1-5
CDR3aa: CASRRRINSNQPQHF
CDR3nt: TGTGCCAGCAGACGACGGATCAATAGCAATCAGCCCCAGCATTTT

abundance: .
d_gene: TRBD2
v_gene: TRBV9
j_gene: TRBJ2-1
CDR3aa: CASSVESSGYNEQFF
CDR3nt: TGTGCCAGCAGCGTAGAGTCTAGCGGTTACAATGAGCAGTTCTTC

abundance: few
d_gene: .
v_gene: TRBV5-1
j_gene: TRBJ2-7
CDR3aa: CASSLEISGLYNEQYF
CDR3nt: TGCGCCAGCAGCTTGGAGATTAGCGGACTATACAATGAGCAGTACTTC